The T cell receptor beta chain described here comes from a study of human T cells and chemical hapten exposure. Whole-study results and caveats: The number of TCRs above 1 in 1000 frequency did not change after DPC sensitization.

Each CDR3 protein gets one entry after TCRdb re-called the RACE reads with MiXCR. The table records tens of thousands of distinct CDR3 sequences, 7.5% to 10% of them present only once. This CDR3 is built from 11 residues. Germline loops: CDR1 SQVTM, CDR2 ANQGSEA. The V end was cut by 5 bases, the J end by 3 bases, with 8 bases between. This clonotype showed up just a few times. Its specificity is unknown. Indicated time point: patch test 1, 2 weeks after DPC sensitization. Documented treatment: therapeutic diphenylcyclopropenone sensitization with weekly scalp DPC. The specimen was whole blood, collected in connection with sensitization to the hapten diphenylcyclopropenone (DPC). The sequence derives from a woman aged 40 to 55 with alopecia areata. Some clones in this sample may be carry-over from other donors' samples. The chain combines TRBV29-1 with TRBJ2-7; D not certain. CDR3 coding DNA: TGCAGCGTTTACTTAAGCTACGAGCAGTACTTC. This gives the protein CSVYLSYEQYF.